The 29 T cell receptor beta chains given below trace back to one sample, sequenced in a study of shared clonotypes between healthy human individuals (TCRdb year 2020). The library was produced with the immunoSEQ multiplex PCR assay. The table was pulled from immuneACCESS by TCRdb, which kept in-frame rearrangements only. Such tables lose some clones; where checked, under half of the loss comes from unresolved V genes, and the rest has no known cause. The table for this sample lists more than 2 million clones; 95% of them were counted only once. The ten largest clonotypes hold around 0.13% of the sample. Sequenced: naive CD4+ T cells sorted from blood. Per the publication, the cell subset or site label means: CD45RA+ positively selected. These receptors came from a man aged 18 to 35 in good health.

In nucleotides, the CDR3 is TGTGCCAGCAGTGGAATGGGACAGGCTGCAGAGACCCAGTACTTC. This translates into CASSGMGQAAETQYF. The chain employs TRBV2 and TRBJ2-5; 8 positions agree with TRBD1. Germline CDR1 reads SNHLY; CDR2 reads FYNNEI. Trimming at V came to 4 bases and at J to 4 bases, leaving 8 bases not matched to a gene. The length of the CDR3 is 15 residues.

V usage is TRBV6-6 and J usage is TRBJ2-1; D not resolved. CDR3 length: 12 residues. Trimming cost V 6 bases and J 0 bases, with 3 bases left between them. Germline loops: CDR1 MNHNY, CDR2 SVGAGI (reference sequence). The CDR3, as DNA: TGTGCCAGCAGGGACTCCTACAATGAGCAGTTCTTC. Translating gives CASRDSYNEQFF.

The chain couples TRBV4-3 to TRBJ2-2; D is tentatively TRBD1 or TRBD2 (7 bases each). Germline CDR1 LGHNA, CDR2 YSLEER. Trimming removed 4 bases at V and 5 bases at J, with 14 bases between. The CDR3 totals 15 residues. The CDR3 spells CASSPRQGGTGELFF. The CDR3 region has the DNA TGCGCCAGCAGCCCTCGCCAGGGGGGGACCGGGGAGCTGTTTTTT.

The V and J genes are TRBV18 and TRBJ2-7; 10 nucleotides line up with TRBD2. This CDR3 is 15 amino acids long. Per the germline V gene, CDR1 is KGHSH and CDR2 is LQKENI. J was trimmed by 10 bases and V by 0 bases; bases with no gene match: 9. As DNA, the CDR3 is TGTGCCAGCTCACCACCGAACAGCGGGGGGGAAACCCAGTACTTC. It yields the protein CASSPPNSGGETQYF.

This chain uses TRBV12-5 with TRBJ1-1; TRBD1 might be the D (5 bases). The germline gives CDR1 LGHNT, CDR2 FRNRAP. There are 16 residues in the CDR3. Deletions cut 0 bases from V and 3 bases from J, with 14 bases between. The CDR3 sequence is CASGLVEGPVHTEAFF. For the CDR3, the DNA is TGTGCTAGTGGTTTGGTGGAGGGACCGGTTCACACTGAAGCTTTCTTT.

This chain links TRBV7-2 with TRBJ1-1; D uncertain. The CDR3 has 18 amino acids. The germline gives CDR1 SGHTA, CDR2 FQGNSA. Deletions cut 3 bases from V and 1 base from J, with 21 bases between. CDR3 sequence (DNA): TGTGCCAGCAGCTTTACGGGGAGGCCCGCTTTCGGGAACACTGAAGCTTTCTTT. Protein sequence: CASSFTGRPAFGNTEAFF.

This chain connects TRBV7-2 to TRBJ1-2; 7 bases are a match to TRBD1. With 4 bases clipped from V and 4 bases from J, the junction kept 6 bases outside the gene matches. The germline CDR1 and CDR2 sequences are SGHTA and FQGNSA. The CDR3 has 14 amino acids. Here the CDR3 DNA reads TGTGCCAGCAGCTCTAGACAGGGCATCTATGGCTACACCTTC. This codes for CASSSRQGIYGYTF. The entire variable domain, with the rest obtained from reference TRBV7-2 and TRBJ1-2, is as follows: GAGVSQSPSNKVTEKGKDVELRCDPISGHTALYWYRQSLGQGLEFLIYFQGNSAPDKSGLPSDRFSAERTGGSVSTLTIQRTQQEDSAVYLCASSSRQGIYGYTFGSGTRLTVV.

J is TRBJ2-1 and V is TRBV29-1; no firm D call. This CDR3 has 11 residues. V was pared by 4 bases and J by 7 bases, with 8 bases between. In germline, CDR1 is SQVTM, CDR2 ANQGSEA. CDR3 nucleotides: TGCAGCGTTGGTGGGTTGAATGAGCAGTTCTTC. Amino acid sequence: CSVGGLNEQFF.

The gene calls are TRBV7-2 and TRBJ2-2; D possibly corresponds to TRBD2 (5 bases). CDR3 length equals 16 residues. Trimming left V 3 bases short and J 5 bases short, with 16 bases between. The germline gives CDR1 SGHTA, CDR2 FQGNSA. The CDR3 nucleotides are TGTGCCAGCAGCTTGGTGGGGTACTCGGGGACCGGGGAGCTGTTTTTT. Protein product: CASSLVGYSGTGELFF.

The chain has TRBV19 and TRBJ1-2; tentatively, D is TRBD1 (5 bases). Germline V gene lookup returns CDR1 LNHDA and CDR2 SQIVND (reference sequence). The CDR3 loop spans 13 amino acids. Trimming stripped 8 bases from V and 3 bases from J, with 13 bases between. CDR3 nucleotides: TGTGCCAGTGCTAAGCAGGGAGACTATGGCTACACCTTC. Its translation is CASAKQGDYGYTF.

The chain carries TRBV7-8 and TRBJ2-2; TRBD2 agrees at 8 bases. Germline V gene sequence: CDR1 SGHVS, CDR2 FQNEAQ. This CDR3 region has 15 residues. V shed 7 bases and J 4 bases; nucleotides not matched to a gene: 8. CDR3 region: CASTQQAGVTGELFF. In DNA form, the CDR3 reads TGTGCCAGCACCCAACAAGCGGGAGTCACCGGGGAGCTGTTTTTT.

This clone was seen just once. The J gene is TRBJ2-3, the V gene TRBV28; TRBD2 aligns across 14 bases. Germline V gene data show CDR1 as MDHEN and CDR2 as SYDVKM. V was clipped by 4 bases and J by 5 bases; unmatched bases: 5. There are 16 residues in the CDR3. The CDR3 reads CASSSTSGGAVDTQYF. The CDR3 bases are TGTGCCAGCAGTTCGACTAGCGGGGGGGCAGTAGATACGCAGTATTTT.

The genes are TRBV29-1 and TRBJ1-2; 11 bases map to TRBD1. V dropped 7 bases and J dropped 3; count of bases not matched to a gene: 1. The V gene's germline CDR1 is SQVTM and CDR2 ANQGSEA. This CDR3 region has 12 residues. CDR3 protein: CSADRGHYGYTF. CDR3 DNA sequence: TGCAGCGCGGACAGGGGGCACTATGGCTACACCTTC.

The chain has TRBV10-3 and TRBJ2-2, with D maybe TRBD1 (5 bases). CDR1 is ENHRY, CDR2 SYGVKD, per germline. The CDR3 extends over 15 amino acids. V dropped 3 bases and J dropped 3 bases, with 11 bases sitting between them. CDR3 DNA sequence: TGTGCCATCAGTGACGACAGAGGTTACACCGGGGAGCTGTTTTTT. Its protein is CAISDDRGYTGELFF.

This rearrangement joins TRBV5-1 to TRBJ2-4; tentatively, D is TRBD2 (5 bases). V lost 0 bases to trimming and J lost 0 bases, with 10 bases between them. CDR1 is SGHRS, CDR2 YFSETQ, per germline. This CDR3 has 16 amino acids. CDR3 DNA sequence: TGCGCCAGCAGCTTGGTGGAGGATATAGCCAAAAACATTCAGTACTTC. Protein sequence: CASSLVEDIAKNIQYF.

CDR3 in amino acids: CASSPESWGVNEQFF. In DNA, the CDR3 is TGTGCCAGCAGCCCCGAGTCCTGGGGGGTCAATGAGCAGTTCTTC. This sequence joins TRBV6-1 and TRBJ2-1; the D gene is possibly TRBD2 (6 bases). The CDR3 totals 15 residues. Germline loops: CDR1 MNHNS, CDR2 SASEGT. The ends were cut back, 6 bases at V and 6 bases at J, with 18 bases in the middle.

The chain uses TRBV28 and TRBJ2-1; TRBD1 is a possible D gene (6 bases). The CDR3 consists of 14 residues. V lost 7 bases and J lost 7, with 17 bases in between. Germline V gives CDR1 MDHEN, CDR2 SYDVKM. CDR3 in amino acids: CASILSQGWNEQFF. The DNA of the CDR3 is TGTGCCAGCATCCTAAGTCAGGGGTGGAATGAGCAGTTCTTC.

The chain links TRBV28 to TRBJ1-3, with no clear D. The CDR3 spans 15 residues. V lost 3 bases and J lost 0, with 9 bases in between. Germline V gives CDR1 MDHEN, CDR2 SYDVKM. The CDR3 loop reads CASSLPLTSGNTIYF. Written as DNA, the CDR3 is TGTGCCAGCAGTTTGCCCCTAACCTCTGGAAACACCATATATTTT.

The chain joins TRBV30 to TRBJ2-7; no firm D call. The CDR3 consists of 11 residues. Per germline, CDR1 GTSNPN and CDR2 SVGIG (reference sequence). The germline V and J ends were trimmed by 4 bases and 2 bases, with 6 bases remaining between them. CDR3 in amino acids: CAWKVAYEQYF. The DNA of the CDR3 is TGTGCCTGGAAGGTTGCCTACGAGCAGTACTTC.

This clone was recorded once. The chain joins TRBV19 to TRBJ2-7; TRBD1 aligns across 8 bases. The CDR3 is made up of 14 amino acids. Germline V gene sequence: CDR1 LNHDA, CDR2 SQIVND (reference sequence). With V trimmed by 4 bases and J by 4 bases, 6 bases remained unmatched. CDR3 sequence: CASSTDRGFYEQYF. The CDR3 region has the DNA TGTGCCAGTAGTACCGACAGGGGTTTTTACGAGCAGTACTTC.

With regard to this clone: The sample holds other DNA sequences that translate to the same CDR3. This chain uses TRBV28 with TRBJ2-2; D is undetermined. Per germline, CDR1 MDHEN and CDR2 SYDVKM. Trimming cost V 5 bases and J 5 bases, with 6 bases left between them. This CDR3 is built from 12 residues. The CDR3 sequence is CASSLRTGELFF. CDR3 bases: TGTGCCAGCAGTCTTAGGACCGGGGAGCTGTTTTTT. Combining the CDR3 with reference TRBV28 and TRBJ2-2 gives the whole variable domain DVKVTQSSRYLVKRTGEKVFLECVQDMDHENMFWYRQDPGLGLRLIYFSYDVKMKEKGDIPEGYSVSREKKERFSLILESASTNQTSMYLCASSLRTGELFFGEGSRLTVL.

The chain employs TRBV2 and TRBJ2-4; 12 bases are shared with TRBD1. The CDR3 has 16 amino acids. Germline values: CDR1 SNHLY, CDR2 FYNNEI. J gave up 6 bases and V 3 bases, and 6 bases lay outside the gene matches. The CDR3 is CASSDLGQGAVNIQYF. The CDR3 nucleotides read TGTGCCAGCAGTGACCTGGGACAGGGGGCGGTAAACATTCAGTACTTC.

Concerning this clone: The sample contains more than one DNA sequence encoding this CDR3. V is TRBV20-1 and J is TRBJ2-7, with D unclear. Trimming removed 6 bases at V and 4 bases at J, with 10 bases between. CDR1 is DFQATT, CDR2 SNEGSKA, per germline (reference sequence). This CDR3 spans 11 amino acids. The CDR3 coding sequence is TGCAGTGCCCGTGACTCGTACGAGCAGTACTTC. It encodes CSARDSYEQYF.

The V gene is TRBV12-5, the J gene TRBJ2-5; 8 bases map to TRBD2. Germline V gene lookup returns CDR1 LGHNT and CDR2 FRNRAP. The CDR3 loop spans 17 amino acids. Trimming removed 6 bases from V and 0 bases from J; junction bases left unmatched: 12. CDR3 sequence: CASGQPGTSFNQETQYF. CDR3 DNA sequence: TGTGCTAGTGGCCAACCCGGGACTAGTTTTAACCAAGAGACCCAGTACTTC.

This sequence joins TRBV4-3 and TRBJ2-7; D is possibly TRBD2 (5 bases). This CDR3 comprises 14 residues. Germline-derived CDR1 and CDR2 are LGHNA and YSLEER. The V gene lost 0 bases and the J gene lost 6 bases, with 12 bases spanning the gap. CDR3 protein: CASSQDREFSEQYF. The DNA of the CDR3 is TGCGCCAGCAGCCAAGACCGGGAATTCTCCGAGCAGTACTTC.

The V call is TRBV5-1, the J call TRBJ1-4; D perhaps matches TRBD1 (5 bases). Trimming took 4 bases from V and 7 from J, leaving 20 bases between them. This CDR3 is 16 amino acids long. CDR1 is SGHRS, CDR2 YFSETQ, per germline. CDR3 sequence (DNA): TGCGCCAGCAGCCCTCCCGGAGGAGGGGCTGTTGAAAAACTGTTTTTT. This gives the protein CASSPPGGGAVEKLFF.

This clone was found once. The V call is TRBV5-6, the J call TRBJ2-1, with D unresolved. Germline lookup yields CDR1 SGHDT and CDR2 YYEEEE. With 1 base removed from V and 8 bases from J, the gap between germline ends came to 10 bases. This CDR3 is built from 13 residues. CDR3 residues: CASSLIASDEQFF. The CDR3 region has the DNA TGTGCCAGCAGCTTGATAGCAAGCGATGAGCAGTTCTTC.

The chain has TRBV19 and TRBJ2-7; D might be TRBD1 or TRBD2, each matching 5 bases. Germline values: CDR1 LNHDA, CDR2 SQIVND (reference sequence). Trimming removed 5 bases at V and 7 bases at J, with 15 bases between. The CDR3 spans 13 residues. CDR3 sequence reads: CASSPGTPREQYF. The CDR3, as DNA: TGTGCCAGTAGTCCCGGGACCCCGAGGGAGCAGTACTTC.

With respect to this clone: Other DNA variants within this sample encode the same CDR3. This rearrangement joins TRBV5-1 to TRBJ2-1; D unclear. The CDR3 sequence is 13 residues long. V gave up 5 bases and J gave up 0 bases, with 6 bases separating them. Germline V CDR1 and CDR2: SGHRS, YFSETQ. CDR3 sequence: CASSPDSYNEQFF. In nucleotides, the CDR3 is TGCGCCAGCAGTCCGGACTCCTACAATGAGCAGTTCTTC. Looking up the rest from reference TRBV5-1 and TRBJ2-1 gives the full variable domain: KAGVTQTPRYLIKTRGQQVTLSCSPISGHRSVSWYQQTPGQGLQFLFEYFSETQRNKGNFPGRFSGRQFSNSRSEMNVSTLELGDSALYLCASSPDSYNEQFFGPGTRLTVL.